This T cell receptor (beta chain) was sequenced for a study of Graves' ophthalmopathy and Graves' hyperthyroidism. Patients in the hyperthyroidism group, adults aged 18 to 65, were newly diagnosed, under 2 months' duration. Additional autoimmune diseases, uncontrolled infections, pregnancy or lactation disqualified patients. Study results and limitations: Cross-validated, the 13-signature model showed 87.88%/81.08% sensitivity/specificity, and 80%/75% in the test set.

V lost 5 bases and J lost 7; bases outside the gene matches: 8. The CDR3 runs 15 residues. The germline CDR1 and CDR2 sequences are LNHNV and YYDKDF (reference sequence). The authors amplified TCR beta CDR3 regions from RNA transcripts. After a first-round RT-PCR with HTBI primers, a second-round multiplex PCR was run. TCRdb redid the calling of the multiplex PCR reads with MiXCR, one entry per CDR3 protein. The table lists some 380,000 distinct CDR3 sequences, over 15% of them singletons. In its sample, this clonotype was seen many times. Its cognate antigen is unknown. The chain has TRBV15 and TRBJ1-6, with 7 bases lining up with TRBD1. This sequence originates from a woman in her late teens or twenties with stable Graves' hyperthyroidism. The sequencing input was peripheral blood. The CDR3, as DNA: TGTGCCACCAGCGCACGGGACAGTAGGAATTCACCCCTCCACTTT. Amino acids: CATSARDSRNSPLHF.